These T cell receptor beta chains were read from a single sample in a study of blood T cell repertoires in COVID-19. Profiled with immunoSEQ multiplex PCR; TCRdb holds only in-frame clones, not every one. The sample has 70,000 to 95,000 clones, 80% seen once; the top ten hold around 12%. The material sequenced was peripheral blood. These receptors were collected from a woman between 35 and 50 years old with active or convalescent COVID-19. CDR3s include the opening cysteine and the closing phenylalanine or tryptophan. Fields, in order: clone size, D gene, V gene, J gene, CDR3 protein, CDR3 DNA. A D gene is named only where the DNA matches it firmly. Clone size appears in some rows only: once, few, many, or a class for an expanded clone.

abundance: NA; d_gene: NA; v_gene: TRBV11-3; j_gene: TRBJ1-5; CDR3aa: CASSLGIKTGWANQPQHF; CDR3nt: TGTGCCAGCAGCTTAGGGATTAAAACAGGGTGGGCCAATCAGCCCCAGCATTTT
abundance: few; d_gene: TRBD1; v_gene: TRBV4-3; j_gene: TRBJ2-4; CDR3aa: CASSQDQQGYIQYF; CDR3nt: TGCGCCAGCAGCCAAGATCAACAGGGGTACATTCAGTACTTC
abundance: NA; d_gene: TRBD2; v_gene: TRBV6-6; j_gene: TRBJ2-2; CDR3aa: CASRQLAGVAGELFF; CDR3nt: TGTGCCAGCAGGCAACTAGCGGGAGTTGCCGGGGAGCTGTTTTTT
abundance: many; d_gene: NA; v_gene: TRBV28; j_gene: TRBJ2-1; CDR3aa: CASNVSRRGQFF; CDR3nt: TGTGCCAGCAACGTTTCCCGAAGAGGGCAGTTCTTC
abundance: NA; d_gene: NA; v_gene: TRBV13; j_gene: TRBJ2-7; CDR3aa: CASSLGRADYEQYF; CDR3nt: TGTGCCAGCAGCTTAGGCAGGGCGGATTACGAGCAGTACTTC
abundance: NA; d_gene: TRBD2; v_gene: TRBV3-1/TRBV3-2; j_gene: TRBJ2-5; CDR3aa: CASSQPEVPTSGSPETQYF; CDR3nt: TGTGCCAGCAGCCAACCAGAAGTCCCAACTAGCGGGTCACCGGAGACCCAGTACTTC
abundance: NA; d_gene: NA; v_gene: TRBV3-1/TRBV3-2; j_gene: TRBJ2-1; CDR3aa: CASSLNYNEQFF; CDR3nt: TGTGCCAGCAGCCTTAACTACAATGAGCAGTTCTTC
abundance: NA; d_gene: NA; v_gene: TRBV6-5; j_gene: TRBJ1-3; CDR3aa: CASRPQGPGNTIYF; CDR3nt: TGTGCCAGCAGGCCTCAGGGTCCTGGAAACACCATATATTTT
abundance: NA; d_gene: NA; v_gene: TRBV5-5; j_gene: TRBJ2-7; CDR3aa: CASSLVSGEQYF; CDR3nt: TGTGCCAGCAGCTTGGTCAGCGGAGAGCAGTACTTC
abundance: NA; d_gene: NA; v_gene: TRBV7-2; j_gene: TRBJ2-5; CDR3aa: CASSLGQGRGETQYF; CDR3nt: TGTGCCAGCAGCTTAGGGCAGGGTAGGGGAGAGACCCAGTACTTC
abundance: NA; d_gene: TRBD2; v_gene: TRBV28; j_gene: TRBJ2-7; CDR3aa: CASSTGLAGGLSRLPTYEQYF; CDR3nt: TGTGCCAGCAGCACCGGACTAGCGGGAGGGCTTTCTCGACTACCCACCTACGAGCAGTACTTC
abundance: NA; d_gene: NA; v_gene: TRBV7-6; j_gene: TRBJ2-5; CDR3aa: CASSPRPDSPGTQYF; CDR3nt: TGTGCCAGCAGCCCCAGGCCCGACAGCCCAGGGACCCAGTACTTC
abundance: NA; d_gene: TRBD1; v_gene: TRBV5-1; j_gene: TRBJ2-7; CDR3aa: CASSLAAGQGDEQYF; CDR3nt: TGCGCCAGCAGCTTGGCCGCGGGACAGGGCGACGAGCAGTACTTC
abundance: NA; d_gene: TRBD1; v_gene: TRBV11-1; j_gene: TRBJ2-5; CDR3aa: CASSRQGRETQYF; CDR3nt: TGTGCCAGCAGCCGACAGGGGAGAGAGACCCAGTACTTC
abundance: NA; d_gene: TRBD2; v_gene: TRBV28; j_gene: TRBJ2-5; CDR3aa: CASRGGLAGFPQYF; CDR3nt: TGTGCCAGCCGGGGGGGACTAGCGGGGTTCCCCCAGTACTTC
abundance: NA; d_gene: TRBD1; v_gene: TRBV10-3; j_gene: TRBJ2-1; CDR3aa: CAISEGGTGGFEQFF; CDR3nt: TGTGCCATCAGTGAGGGGGGGACAGGGGGCTTTGAGCAGTTCTTC
abundance: NA; d_gene: NA; v_gene: TRBV21-1; j_gene: TRBJ2-3; CDR3aa: CASSIRDTDTQYF; CDR3nt: TGTGCCAGCAGCATACGGGACACAGATACGCAGTATTTT
abundance: NA; d_gene: TRBD1; v_gene: TRBV18; j_gene: TRBJ1-6; CDR3aa: CASSPAQGASGSPLHF; CDR3nt: TGTGCCAGCTCACCGGCACAGGGGGCCTCAGGGTCACCCCTCCACTTT
abundance: NA; d_gene: NA; v_gene: TRBV12-3/TRBV12-4; j_gene: TRBJ1-3; CDR3aa: CASSFLSGNTIYF; CDR3nt: TGTGCCAGCAGTTTCCTCTCTGGAAACACCATATATTTT
abundance: NA; d_gene: TRBD1; v_gene: TRBV25-1; j_gene: TRBJ2-6; CDR3aa: CASSGGQGWLSGANVLTF; CDR3nt: TGTGCCAGCAGTGGGGGACAGGGTTGGCTCTCTGGGGCCAACGTCCTGACTTTC
abundance: NA; d_gene: NA; v_gene: TRBV29-1; j_gene: TRBJ2-7; CDR3aa: CSVVLSRVGQYF; CDR3nt: TGCAGCGTTGTTCTGTCCAGGGTTGGGCAGTACTTC
abundance: NA; d_gene: NA; v_gene: TRBV5-6; j_gene: TRBJ1-2; CDR3aa: CASSLTGVYYGYTF; CDR3nt: TGTGCCAGCAGCTTAACTGGAGTCTACTATGGCTACACCTTC
abundance: NA; d_gene: TRBD1; v_gene: TRBV2; j_gene: TRBJ2-2; CDR3aa: CASSGEGRGQDGELFF; CDR3nt: TGTGCCAGCAGTGGAGAAGGCAGGGGGCAGGACGGGGAGCTGTTTTTT
abundance: NA; d_gene: NA; v_gene: TRBV7-9; j_gene: TRBJ1-4; CDR3aa: CASSLLHRKNEKLFF; CDR3nt: TGTGCCAGCAGCTTACTCCACAGAAAAAATGAAAAACTGTTTTTT
abundance: few; d_gene: TRBD1; v_gene: TRBV7-9; j_gene: TRBJ1-2; CDR3aa: CASSSRGGAGDYGYTF; CDR3nt: TGTGCCAGCAGCTCTAGAGGGGGCGCGGGTGACTATGGCTACACCTTC
abundance: NA; d_gene: TRBD2; v_gene: TRBV12-3/TRBV12-4; j_gene: TRBJ2-7; CDR3aa: CASGGSTYEQYF; CDR3nt: TGTGCCAGCGGCGGGAGCACCTACGAGCAGTACTTC
abundance: NA; d_gene: NA; v_gene: TRBV29-1; j_gene: TRBJ1-1; CDR3aa: CSVPKDQGNTEAFF; CDR3nt: TGCAGCGTTCCTAAAGATCAGGGAAACACTGAAGCTTTCTTT
abundance: NA; d_gene: NA; v_gene: TRBV5-1; j_gene: TRBJ1-1; CDR3aa: CASSSGANTEAFF; CDR3nt: TGCGCCAGCAGTTCTGGGGCGAACACTGAAGCTTTCTTT
abundance: many; d_gene: TRBD1; v_gene: TRBV28; j_gene: TRBJ2-1; CDR3aa: CASSQPDRAPYNEQFF; CDR3nt: TGTGCCAGCAGCCAACCTGACAGGGCCCCCTACAATGAGCAGTTCTTC
abundance: NA; d_gene: NA; v_gene: TRBV5-4; j_gene: TRBJ1-2; CDR3aa: CASSGGGQGMGYGYTF; CDR3nt: TGTGCCAGCAGCGGGGGGGGTCAGGGTATGGGCTATGGCTACACCTTC
abundance: NA; d_gene: TRBD2; v_gene: TRBV6-2/TRBV6-3; j_gene: TRBJ2-2; CDR3aa: CASSQLAGGLWELFF; CDR3nt: TGTGCCAGCAGTCAACTAGCGGGAGGTTTGTGGGAGCTGTTTTTT
abundance: NA; d_gene: NA; v_gene: TRBV12-5; j_gene: TRBJ1-3; CDR3aa: CASGPRTQGASGNTIYF; CDR3nt: TGTGCTAGTGGACCCCGAACACAGGGAGCCTCTGGAAACACCATATATTTT
abundance: large; d_gene: TRBD1; v_gene: TRBV4-2; j_gene: TRBJ1-2; CDR3aa: CASSETGGEIGYTF; CDR3nt: TGTGCCAGCAGCGAAACAGGGGGCGAGATTGGCTACACCTTC